This record looks at one T cell receptor (beta chain) sequence and its context. Its cognate antigen has yet to be identified. The record has no base qualities; no much larger clone is one base away. This record comes from a study of blood T cell repertoires in COVID-19 (dated by TCRdb to about 2020). The study in broad terms: Samples covering the acute and convalescent phases of COVID-19 were provided by collaborators in the United States, Italy and Spain. The material from the prospective study consisted of cDNA or gDNA derived from T cells, B-cell-depleted T cells, or PBMCs. The dataset comprised deeply sampled blood TCRbeta repertoires from subjects exposed to, actively infected with, or recovered from COVID-19. The repertoires were released in a freely available public database intended as a resource for research on the immune response to SARS-CoV-2. Samples were obtained from the ongoing ImmuneRACE study (first 160 participants) and from 1,254 subjects provided by 6 global collaborators. A de-identified subject ID, COVID-19 status, age in years and sex were almost always included in the sample metadata. HLA class I and class II types, where available, came from metadata supplied by the sample provider rather than from assay-based typing. General study outcomes and caveats: The amount of clinical and demographic metadata varied by source and participant and was provided uncurated.

Whole blood was collected in K2EDTA tubes by collaborating institutions according to the institutions' own protocols. For TCRbeta analysis, collaborator samples were shipped as frozen whole blood, as isolated PBMCs, or as DNA extracted from either sample type. The immunoSEQ Assay, a bias-controlled multiplex PCR, was used to amplify TCRbeta CDR3 regions from genomic DNA. The original methods were these. Nucleated cell counts per sample were estimated from amplification of reference gene primers within the assay. Sequence reads were collapsed and filtered to measure the absolute abundance of every unique TCRbeta CDR3 rearrangement. For each sample, productive Simpson clonality was calculated as the square root of Simpson's diversity index over productive rearrangements. TCRdb carries this immuneACCESS record with in-frame sequences only. Its versions omit some clonotypes, under half of them owing to an unresolved V gene in the studies checked, with the rest unexplained. Clone size and the V and J calls come from that table; the DNA yielded D and trimming. This sample is represented by about 100,000 clones; roughly 90% of them were singletons. 1.5% of the sample is held by the ten biggest clonotypes.

Reading from cysteine to phenylalanine, the CDR3 counts 13 amino acids. Solely the CDR3 DNA is kept, with 39 bases framed from the first base. Trimming accounts for 5 bases at V and 10 bases at J, while the number of junction bases matched to no gene is 9. From a lookup of the germline V gene (reference sequence), CDR1 and CDR2 are WNHNN and SYGVQD. The specimen was peripheral blood. The V gene is TRBV10-1 and the J gene is TRBJ1-1, with 8 bases in between that match TRBD1. The receptor was isolated from a human donor with active COVID-19. The donor label of this sample is uncertain. Here is the DNA: TGCGCCAGCAGTAAAGGACAGGGTTTAACAGCTTTCTTT. Its product reads: CASSKGQGLTAFF.